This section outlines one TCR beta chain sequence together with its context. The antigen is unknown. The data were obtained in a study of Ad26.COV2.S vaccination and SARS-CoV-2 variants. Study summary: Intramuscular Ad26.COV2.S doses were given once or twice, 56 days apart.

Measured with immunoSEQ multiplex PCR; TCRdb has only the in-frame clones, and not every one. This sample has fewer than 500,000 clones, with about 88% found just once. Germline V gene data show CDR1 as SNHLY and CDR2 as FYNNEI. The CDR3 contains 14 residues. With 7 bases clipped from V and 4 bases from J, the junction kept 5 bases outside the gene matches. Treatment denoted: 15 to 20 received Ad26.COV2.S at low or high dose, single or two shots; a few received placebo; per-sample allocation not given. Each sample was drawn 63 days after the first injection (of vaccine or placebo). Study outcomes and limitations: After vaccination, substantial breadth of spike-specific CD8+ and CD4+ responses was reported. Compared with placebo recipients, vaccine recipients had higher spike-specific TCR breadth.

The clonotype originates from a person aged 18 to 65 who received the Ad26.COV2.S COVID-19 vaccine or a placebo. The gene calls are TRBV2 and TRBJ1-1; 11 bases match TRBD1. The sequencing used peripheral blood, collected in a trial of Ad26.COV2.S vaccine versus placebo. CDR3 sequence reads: CASTTDRGLTEAFF. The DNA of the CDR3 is TGTGCCAGCACCACGGACAGGGGGCTCACTGAAGCTTTCTTT.